This T cell receptor (beta chain) was retrieved from a study of technical replicates of blood from a few donors. Measured with immunoSEQ multiplex PCR; TCRdb has only the in-frame clones, and not every one. The sample records around 70,000 clones, 94% being singletons. Trimming cost V 4 bases and J 2 bases, with 12 bases left between them. This CDR3 is built from 13 residues. CDR1 is SQVTM, CDR2 ANQGSEA, per germline. Sequencing input: T cells isolated from PBMCs. The clonotype was recovered from a human donor in good health. The chain couples TRBV29-1 to TRBJ2-7; possible D gene TRBD2, 6 bases. The chain's CDR3 is CSVGVAETYEQYF. DNA for the CDR3: TGCAGCGTTGGTGTAGCGGAAACCTACGAGCAGTACTTC.